The entry below gives a single T cell receptor (beta chain) sequence along with its context. Its target is not known. Each cDNA held unique molecular identifiers, and template switching gave it a universal primer site. MiXCR was run by TCRdb on the 5' RACE reads, yielding one entry per CDR3 protein. The table records about 200,000 distinct CDR3 sequences, less than 10% of them present only once. This sample was included in a study of identical twins. General study points: Reduced insertions were recorded for abundant cord blood beta clonotypes, with no such pattern in memory repertoires. Beta out-of-frame sequences showed weaker excess sharing between twins.

CDR3 length: 15 amino acids. Between the trimmed V and J ends, which lost 0 bases and 2 bases, there was a span of 9 bases. CDR1 is SGHTA and CDR2 is FQGNSA in the germline V gene. The J gene is TRBJ2-3, the V gene TRBV7-2; no clear D gene. This clonotype was obtained from a woman between 18 and 29 years old in good health. The sequenced sample consisted of memory (CD45RO+) T cells sorted from blood. The CDR3 spells CASSLANSPTDTQYF. The CDR3 nucleotides are TGTGCCAGCAGCTTAGCCAATAGCCCCACAGATACGCAGTATTTT.